This T cell receptor (beta chain) is drawn from a study of T cell repertoires in ileal Crohn's disease. Per the germline V gene, CDR1 is ENHRY and CDR2 is SYGVKD. Germline trimming cut 4 bases from V and 5 bases from J; bases unmatched to any gene: 4. The CDR3 sequence is 14 residues long. Sequencing was performed with immunoSEQ multiplex PCR; in TCRdb, only in-frame clones are kept and a portion is missing. The table records roughly 16,000 clones, roughly 90% of them present only once. As to time point: inflamed ileum from the surgical specimen. Study-wide results and limits: Sorted CD8 T cells held more high-frequency clones than CD4. Compared with non-smokers, active smokers at surgery showed more clonal expansions.

On this clone: Its target is unknown.

The receptor was isolated from an adult with Crohn's disease. The sequencing input was ileal tissue. This chain uses TRBV10-3 with TRBJ2-2; 7 bases align to TRBD2. CDR3 amino acids: CAISGGAGTGELFF. The CDR3 bases are TGTGCCATCAGTGGGGGAGCGGGGACCGGGGAGCTGTTTTTT.